Listed below are T cell receptor beta chains from one sample, sequenced in a study of blood T cell repertoires in COVID-19. The repertoire was sequenced with immunoSEQ multiplex PCR; TCRdb's copy has only in-frame clones and lacks some. The table includes nearly 350,000 clones, 65% to 85% detected once. Material: peripheral blood. The receptors were gathered from a man in his thirties or forties with active or convalescent COVID-19. The conserved cysteine and the conserved F or W are not part of the CDR3 here.

cdr3_length | v_call | cdr3_aa
14 | TRBV7-8 | ASSARSGAQIDTQY
13 | TRBV7-3 | ASSPAGDPFNEQF
11 | TRBV10-3 | AIRGGGNQPQH
13 | TRBV7-2 | ASSLVAELNTEAF
12 | TRBV28 | ASSFVRRRTEAF
14 | TRBV7-9 | ASRTAAVRENNEQF
13 | TRBV4-2 | ASSLGTRDTDTQY
13 | TRBV10-3 | AISELRDRQETQY
12 | TRBV10-3 | AIRLSGGADTQY
13 | TRBV7-3 | ASSLESRSNYGYT
11 | TRBV6-6 | ASSFGDTGELF
15 | TRBV5-5 | ASSFGLDASGTDTQY
12 | TRBV19 | ASSRAHRVSEQY
12 | TRBV25-1 | ASSARQLTDTQY
13 | TRBV5-1 | ASSLGQGGTGELF
9 | TRBV28 | ASSAEPPLH
14 | TRBV4-3 | ASSQDRQGYNEKLF
14 | TRBV7-2 | ASSWAGGDANYGYT
11 | TRBV7-8 | ASSFQSNQPQH
13 | TRBV18 | ASSPVTSGSNEQF
13 | TRBV7-8 | ASTGGDTFYREQY
15 | TRBV3-1/TRBV3-2 | ASRPNFGQGHTYGYT
10 | TRBV28 | ASSSPGYGYT
14 | TRBV27 | ASSSDTSGAYNEQF
12 | TRBV19 | ASKAGTGTDTQY
9 | TRBV9 | ASSGSRDYT
11 | TRBV12-3/TRBV12-4 | ASSLGQNTEAF
12 | TRBV9 | ASSSRGLGNTIY
12 | TRBV6-5 | ASRWSDSTYEQY
10 | TRBV28 | ASRRVSYEQY
12 | TRBV30 | AWSVRRTNEKLF
11 | TRBV9 | ASSNRENYGYT
9 | TRBV6-5 | ASSTEGGYT
11 | TRBV4-3 | ASSQRSRDTQY
10 | TRBV7-2 | ASSSTFPPLH
13 | TRBV5-1 | ASSLGRTSGFQQY